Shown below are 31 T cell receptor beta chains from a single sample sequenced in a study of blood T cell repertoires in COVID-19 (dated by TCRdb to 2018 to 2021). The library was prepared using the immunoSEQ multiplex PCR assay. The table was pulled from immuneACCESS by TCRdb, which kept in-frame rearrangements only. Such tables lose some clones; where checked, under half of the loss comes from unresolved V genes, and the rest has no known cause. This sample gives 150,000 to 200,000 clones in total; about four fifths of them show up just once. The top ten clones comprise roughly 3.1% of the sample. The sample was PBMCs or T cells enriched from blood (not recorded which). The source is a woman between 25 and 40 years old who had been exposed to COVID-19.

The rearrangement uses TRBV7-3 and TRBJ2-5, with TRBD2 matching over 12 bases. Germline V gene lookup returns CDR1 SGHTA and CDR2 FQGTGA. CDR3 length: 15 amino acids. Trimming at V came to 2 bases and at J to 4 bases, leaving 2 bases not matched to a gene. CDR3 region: CASSLLAGGPETQYF. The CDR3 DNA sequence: TGTGCCAGCAGCTTACTAGCGGGGGGGCCAGAGACCCAGTACTTC.

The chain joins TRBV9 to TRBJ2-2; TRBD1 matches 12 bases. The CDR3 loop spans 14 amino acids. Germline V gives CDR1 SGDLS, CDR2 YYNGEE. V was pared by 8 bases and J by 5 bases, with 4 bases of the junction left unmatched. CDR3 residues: CARRGQGATGELFF. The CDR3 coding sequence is TGTGCCAGAAGGGGACAGGGGGCGACCGGGGAGCTGTTTTTT.

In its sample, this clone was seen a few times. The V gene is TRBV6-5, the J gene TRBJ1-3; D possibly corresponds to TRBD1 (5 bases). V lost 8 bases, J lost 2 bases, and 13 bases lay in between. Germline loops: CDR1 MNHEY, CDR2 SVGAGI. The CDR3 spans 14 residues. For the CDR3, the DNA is TGTGCCAGCCATGGGGGGTATGCTGGAAACACCATATATTTT. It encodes CASHGGYAGNTIYF.

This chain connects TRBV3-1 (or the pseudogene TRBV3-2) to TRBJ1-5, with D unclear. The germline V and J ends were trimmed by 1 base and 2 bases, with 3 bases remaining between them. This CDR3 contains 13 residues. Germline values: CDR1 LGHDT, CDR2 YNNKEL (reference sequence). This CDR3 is CASSQGGNQPQHF. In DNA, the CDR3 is TGTGCCAGCAGCCAAGGAGGCAATCAGCCCCAGCATTTT.

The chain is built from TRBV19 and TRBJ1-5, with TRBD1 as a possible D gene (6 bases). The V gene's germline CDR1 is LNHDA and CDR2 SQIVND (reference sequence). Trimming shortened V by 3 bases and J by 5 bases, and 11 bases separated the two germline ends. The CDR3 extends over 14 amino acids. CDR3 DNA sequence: TGTGCCAGTAGTATCTCGCCAGGGGATCAGCCCCAGCATTTT. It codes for CASSISPGDQPQHF. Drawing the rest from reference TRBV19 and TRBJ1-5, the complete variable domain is DGGITQSPKYLFRKEGQNVTLSCEQNLNHDAMYWYRQDPGQGLRLIYYSQIVNDFQKGDIAEGYSVSREKKESFPLTVTSAQKNPTAFYLCASSISPGDQPQHFGDGTRLSIL.

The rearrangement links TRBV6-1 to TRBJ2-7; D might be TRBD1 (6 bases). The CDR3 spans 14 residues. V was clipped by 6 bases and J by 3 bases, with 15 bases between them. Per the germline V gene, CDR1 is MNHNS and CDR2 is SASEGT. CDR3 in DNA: TGTGCCAGCAGCCAGGGGAGCCTTTTCTACGAGCAGTACTTC. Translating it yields CASSQGSLFYEQYF.

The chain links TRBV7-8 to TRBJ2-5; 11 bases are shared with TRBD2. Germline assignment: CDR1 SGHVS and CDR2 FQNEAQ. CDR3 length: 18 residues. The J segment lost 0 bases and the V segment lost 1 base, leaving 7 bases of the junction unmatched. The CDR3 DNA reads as TGTGCCAGCAGCTTAGATAGGCTAGCGGGGGGTTACCAAGAGACCCAGTACTTC. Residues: CASSLDRLAGGYQETQYF.

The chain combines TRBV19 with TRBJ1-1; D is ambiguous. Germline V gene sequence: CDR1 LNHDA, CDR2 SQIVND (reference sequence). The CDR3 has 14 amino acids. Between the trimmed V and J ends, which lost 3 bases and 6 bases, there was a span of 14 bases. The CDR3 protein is CASSIRGSLPEAFF. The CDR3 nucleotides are TGTGCCAGTAGTATTCGAGGGTCCCTACCTGAAGCTTTCTTT. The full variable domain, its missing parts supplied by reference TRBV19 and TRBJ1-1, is DGGITQSPKYLFRKEGQNVTLSCEQNLNHDAMYWYRQDPGQGLRLIYYSQIVNDFQKGDIAEGYSVSREKKESFPLTVTSAQKNPTAFYLCASSIRGSLPEAFFGQGTRLTVV.

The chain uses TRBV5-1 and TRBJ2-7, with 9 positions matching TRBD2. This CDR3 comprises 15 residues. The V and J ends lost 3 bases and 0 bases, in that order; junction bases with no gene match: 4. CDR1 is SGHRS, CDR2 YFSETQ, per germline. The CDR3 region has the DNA TGCGCCAGCAGCTCTATAGCGGGGGCCTCCTACGAGCAGTACTTC. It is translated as CASSSIAGASYEQYF.

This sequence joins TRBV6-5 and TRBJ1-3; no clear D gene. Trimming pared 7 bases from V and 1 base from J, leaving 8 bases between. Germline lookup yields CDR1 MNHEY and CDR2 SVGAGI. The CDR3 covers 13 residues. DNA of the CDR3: TGTGCCAGCACCAGGAGGTCTGGAAACACCATATATTTT. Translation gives CASTRRSGNTIYF.

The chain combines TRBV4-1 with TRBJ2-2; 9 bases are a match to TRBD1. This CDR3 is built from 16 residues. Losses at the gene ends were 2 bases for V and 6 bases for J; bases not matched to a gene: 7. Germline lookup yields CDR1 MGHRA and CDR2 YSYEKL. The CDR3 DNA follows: TGCGCCAGCAGCCAACTAAAAGGGACAGGGCCCGGGGAGCTGTTTTTT. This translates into CASSQLKGTGPGELFF.

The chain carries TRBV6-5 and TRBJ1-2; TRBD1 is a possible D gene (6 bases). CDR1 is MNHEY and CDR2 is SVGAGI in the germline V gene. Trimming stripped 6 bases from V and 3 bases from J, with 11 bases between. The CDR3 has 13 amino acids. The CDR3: CASRRQEHYGYTF. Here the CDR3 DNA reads TGTGCCAGCAGAAGACAGGAGCACTATGGCTACACCTTC.

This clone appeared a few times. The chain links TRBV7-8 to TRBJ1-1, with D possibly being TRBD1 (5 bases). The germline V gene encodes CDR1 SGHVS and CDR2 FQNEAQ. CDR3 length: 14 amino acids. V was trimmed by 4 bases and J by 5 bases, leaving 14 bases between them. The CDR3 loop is CASSSGEGDTEAFF. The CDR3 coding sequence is TGTGCCAGCAGCTCGGGGGAGGGTGATACTGAAGCTTTCTTT. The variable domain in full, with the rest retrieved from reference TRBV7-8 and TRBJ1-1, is GAGVSQSPRYKVAKRGQDVALRCDPISGHVSLFWYQQALGQGPEFLTYFQNEAQLDKSGLPSDRFFAERPEGSVSTLKIQRTQQEDSAVYLCASSSGEGDTEAFFGQGTRLTVV.

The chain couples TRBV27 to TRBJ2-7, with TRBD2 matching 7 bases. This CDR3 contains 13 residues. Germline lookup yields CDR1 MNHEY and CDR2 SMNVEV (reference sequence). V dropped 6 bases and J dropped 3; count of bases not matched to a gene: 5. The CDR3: CASSFGGGYEQYF. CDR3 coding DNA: TGTGCCAGCAGCTTCGGCGGGGGCTACGAGCAGTACTTC.

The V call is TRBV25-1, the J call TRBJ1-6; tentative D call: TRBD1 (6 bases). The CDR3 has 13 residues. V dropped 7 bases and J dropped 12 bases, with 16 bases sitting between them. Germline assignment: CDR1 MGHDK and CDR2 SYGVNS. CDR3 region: CASKKGDIGPLHF. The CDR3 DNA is TGTGCCAGCAAAAAGGGGGATATCGGACCCCTCCACTTT.

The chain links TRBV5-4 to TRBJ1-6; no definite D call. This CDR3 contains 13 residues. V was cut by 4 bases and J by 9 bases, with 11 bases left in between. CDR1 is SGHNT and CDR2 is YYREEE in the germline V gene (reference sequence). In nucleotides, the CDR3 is TGTGCCAGCAGCCATTCGGAGGGTTCACCCCTCCACTTT. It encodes CASSHSEGSPLHF. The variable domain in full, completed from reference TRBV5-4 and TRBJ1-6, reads ETGVTQSPTHLIKTRGQQVTLRCSSQSGHNTVSWYQQALGQGPQFIFQYYREEENGRGNFPPRFSGLQFPNYSSELNVNALELDDSALYLCASSHSEGSPLHFGNGTRLTVT.

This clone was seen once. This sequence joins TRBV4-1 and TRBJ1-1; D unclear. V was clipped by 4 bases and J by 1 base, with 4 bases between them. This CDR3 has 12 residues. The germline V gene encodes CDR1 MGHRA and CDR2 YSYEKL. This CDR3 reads CASSLRNTEAFF. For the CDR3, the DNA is TGCGCCAGCAGCCTCAGGAACACTGAAGCTTTCTTT.

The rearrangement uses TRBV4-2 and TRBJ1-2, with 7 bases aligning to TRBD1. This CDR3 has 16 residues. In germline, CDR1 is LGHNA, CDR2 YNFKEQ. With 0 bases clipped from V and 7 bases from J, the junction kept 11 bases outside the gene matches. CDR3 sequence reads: CASSQEKGGASIGYTF. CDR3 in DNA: TGTGCCAGCAGCCAAGAGAAAGGGGGCGCGTCCATTGGCTACACCTTC.

This CDR3 reads CASSSSSRNTEAFF. The CDR3 nucleotides are TGTGCCAGCAGCTCGAGTAGCCGAAACACTGAAGCTTTCTTT. J is TRBJ1-1 and V is TRBV5-4; D is ambiguous. There are 14 residues in the CDR3. V was pared by 3 bases and J by 2 bases, with 11 bases between. In germline, CDR1 is SGHNT, CDR2 YYREEE (reference sequence).

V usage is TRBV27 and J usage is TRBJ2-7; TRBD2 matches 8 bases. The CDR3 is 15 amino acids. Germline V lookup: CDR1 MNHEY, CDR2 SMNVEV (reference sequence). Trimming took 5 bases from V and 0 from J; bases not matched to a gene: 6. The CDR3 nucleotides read TGTGCCAGCAGTCTCGGGGCGGGGGGCTCCTACGAGCAGTACTTC. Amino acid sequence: CASSLGAGGSYEQYF.

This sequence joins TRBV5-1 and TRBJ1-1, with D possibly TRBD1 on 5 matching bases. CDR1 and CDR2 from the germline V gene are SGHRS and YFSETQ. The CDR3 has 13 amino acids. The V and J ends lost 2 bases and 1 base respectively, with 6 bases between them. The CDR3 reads CASSFGQNTEAFF. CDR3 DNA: TGCGCCAGCAGCTTCGGACAGAACACTGAAGCTTTCTTT.

CDR3 DNA: TGTGCCAGCAGCTCTGGCGGCTATGGCTACACCTTC. Amino acid sequence: CASSSGGYGYTF. The chain carries TRBV3-1 (or the pseudogene TRBV3-2) and TRBJ1-2; no clear D. The germline CDR1 and CDR2 sequences are LGHDT and YNNKEL (reference sequence). Deletions cut 5 bases from V and 4 bases from J, with 8 bases between. The CDR3 contains 12 residues.

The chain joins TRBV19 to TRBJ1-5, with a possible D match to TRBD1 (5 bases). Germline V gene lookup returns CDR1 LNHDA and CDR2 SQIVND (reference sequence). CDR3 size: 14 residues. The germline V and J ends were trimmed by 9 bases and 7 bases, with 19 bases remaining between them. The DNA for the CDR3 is TGTGCCAGCCACCCGCGGGGGAGTGGGCAGCCCCAGCATTTT. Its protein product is CASHPRGSGQPQHF.

CDR3 sequence reads: CASSLGTSGSYEQYF. In DNA form, the CDR3 reads TGTGCCAGCAGCTTGGGGACTAGCGGATCCTACGAGCAGTACTTC. This chain links TRBV7-6 with TRBJ2-7, with 11 bases that match TRBD2. Germline CDR1 and CDR2: SGHVS and FNYEAQ. This CDR3 has 15 amino acids. J gave up 1 base and V 3 bases, and 2 bases lay outside the gene matches.

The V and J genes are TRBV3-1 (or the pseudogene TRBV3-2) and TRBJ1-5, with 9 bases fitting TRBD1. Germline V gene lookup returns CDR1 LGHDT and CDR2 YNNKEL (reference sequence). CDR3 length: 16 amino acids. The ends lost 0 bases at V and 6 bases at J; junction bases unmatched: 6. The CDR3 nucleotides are TGTGCCAGCAGCCAAGATCTGGGGACAGGGCTTCAGCCCCAGCATTTT. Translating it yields CASSQDLGTGLQPQHF.

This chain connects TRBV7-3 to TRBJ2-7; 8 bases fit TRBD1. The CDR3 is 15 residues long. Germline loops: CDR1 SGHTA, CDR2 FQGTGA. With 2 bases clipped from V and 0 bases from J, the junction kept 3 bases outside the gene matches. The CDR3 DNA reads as TGTGCCAGCAGCTTAGGGACAGGACTCTCCTACGAGCAGTACTTC. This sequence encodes CASSLGTGLSYEQYF.

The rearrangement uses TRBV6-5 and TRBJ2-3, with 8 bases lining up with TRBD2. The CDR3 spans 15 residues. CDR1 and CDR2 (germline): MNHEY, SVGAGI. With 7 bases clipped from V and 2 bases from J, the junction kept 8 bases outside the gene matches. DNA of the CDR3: TGTGCCAGCACTCGAACTAGCGGTTACACAGATACGCAGTATTTT. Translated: CASTRTSGYTDTQYF.

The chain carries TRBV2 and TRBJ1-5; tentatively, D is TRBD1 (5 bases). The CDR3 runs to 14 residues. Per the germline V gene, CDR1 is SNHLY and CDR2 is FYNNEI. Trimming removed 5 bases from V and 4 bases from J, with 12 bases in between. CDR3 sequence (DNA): TGTGCCAGCAGTTGGAGTGGGGGGAATCAGCCCCAGCATTTT. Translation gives CASSWSGGNQPQHF.

The CDR3 protein is CARIGWFDQPQHF. The CDR3 DNA reads TGTGCCAGAATCGGGTGGTTTGATCAGCCCCAGCATTTT. V usage is TRBV7-3 and J usage is TRBJ1-5; no firm D call. Trimming took 9 bases from V and 5 from J, leaving 14 bases between them. The germline gives CDR1 SGHTA, CDR2 FQGTGA. CDR3 length: 13 residues.

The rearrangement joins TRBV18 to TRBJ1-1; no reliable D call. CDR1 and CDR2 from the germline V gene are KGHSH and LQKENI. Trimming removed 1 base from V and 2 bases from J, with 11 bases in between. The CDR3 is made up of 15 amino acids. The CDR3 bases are TGTGCCAGCTCACCACAGTGGAGGAGAAACACTGAAGCTTTCTTT. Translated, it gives CASSPQWRRNTEAFF.

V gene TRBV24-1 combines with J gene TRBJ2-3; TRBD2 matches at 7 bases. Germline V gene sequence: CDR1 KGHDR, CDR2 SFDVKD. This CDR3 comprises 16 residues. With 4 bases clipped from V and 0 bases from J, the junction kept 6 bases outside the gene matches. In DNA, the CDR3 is TGTGCCACCAGTGACCCACTAGCGACTAGCACAGATACGCAGTATTTT. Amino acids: CATSDPLATSTDTQYF.